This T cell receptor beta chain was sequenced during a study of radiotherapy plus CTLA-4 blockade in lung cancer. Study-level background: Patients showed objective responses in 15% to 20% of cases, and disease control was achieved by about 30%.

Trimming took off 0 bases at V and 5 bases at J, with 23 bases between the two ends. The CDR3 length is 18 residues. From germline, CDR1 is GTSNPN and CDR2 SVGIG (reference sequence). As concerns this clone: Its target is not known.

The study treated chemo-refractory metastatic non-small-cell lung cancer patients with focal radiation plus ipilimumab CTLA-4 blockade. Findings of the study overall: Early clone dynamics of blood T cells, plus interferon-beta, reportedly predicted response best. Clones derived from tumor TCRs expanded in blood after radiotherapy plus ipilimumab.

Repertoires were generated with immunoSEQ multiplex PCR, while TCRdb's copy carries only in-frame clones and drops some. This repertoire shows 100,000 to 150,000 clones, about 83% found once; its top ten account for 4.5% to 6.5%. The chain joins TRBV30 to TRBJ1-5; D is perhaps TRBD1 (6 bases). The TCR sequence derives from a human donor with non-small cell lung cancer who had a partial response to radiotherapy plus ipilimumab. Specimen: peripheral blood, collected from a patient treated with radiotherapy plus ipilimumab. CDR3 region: CAWSVTPGTFSPYQPQHF. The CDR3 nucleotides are TGTGCCTGGAGTGTTACCCCCGGGACATTCTCCCCATATCAGCCCCAGCATTTT.